The next 14 T cell receptor beta chains were all read from a single sample in a study of vaccination and CD4 T cells after COVID-19. Antigens of these TCRs are unknown. Treatment specified: roughly 10-day PBMC culture with coronavirus spike peptide pools or control peptides (ViraFEST assay). Oncomine TCR Beta short-read sequencing was applied to DNA from cultured CD4+ T cells. TCRdb called the PCR reads again in MiXCR, with one record for every CDR3 protein. The sample includes 15,000 or so distinct CDR3 sequences, roughly 34% of them seen just once. The sample taken for sequencing was cultured CD4+ T cells from blood. All receptors come from a human donor with COVID-19.

The chain employs TRBV10-2 and TRBJ2-5, with D perhaps matching TRBD2 (7 bases). Trimming cost V 3 bases and J 5 bases, with 19 bases left between them. The CDR3 extends over 16 amino acids. Germline lookup yields CDR1 WSHSY and CDR2 SAAADI. The chain's CDR3 is CASSDWGGAGRETQYF. The CDR3 nucleotides read TGCGCCAGCAGTGATTGGGGGGGGGCCGGTAGGGAGACCCAGTACTTC.

The table lists this clonotype with a few counts. The CDR3 DNA sequence: TGTGCCAGCAGAAAGATGCCTCAGGGTAACTACGAGCAGTACTTC. Residues: CASRKMPQGNYEQYF. The chain has TRBV27 and TRBJ2-7; possible D gene TRBD1, 5 bases. Deletions cut 6 bases from V and 3 bases from J, with 18 bases between. CDR3 length: 15 amino acids. CDR1 and CDR2 from the germline V gene are MNHEY and SMNVEV (reference sequence).

This clonotype was counted a few times. The chain uses TRBV20-1 and TRBJ2-3; possibly TRBD2 for D (5 bases). CDR1 is DFQATT, CDR2 SNEGSKA, per germline (reference sequence). V was trimmed by 3 bases and J by 7 bases, leaving 8 bases between them. The CDR3 consists of 11 residues. The CDR3 is CSASPGNTQYF. CDR3 sequence (DNA): TGCAGTGCTAGCCCCGGGAATACGCAGTATTTT.

The chain uses TRBV6-1 and TRBJ1-6; D remains ambiguous. The CDR3 has 15 residues. Between the trimmed V and J ends, which lost 4 bases and 1 base, there was a span of 8 bases. Germline values: CDR1 MNHNS, CDR2 SASEGT. The CDR3 here is CASSARESYNSPLHF. The DNA for the CDR3 is TGTGCCAGCAGTGCTAGGGAATCCTATAATTCACCCCTCCACTTT.

The J gene is TRBJ1-6, the V gene TRBV25-1, with 10 positions matching TRBD1. The CDR3 length is 15 residues. CDR1 and CDR2 (germline): MGHDK, SYGVNS. V shed 6 bases, J shed 8 bases, and the junction held 7 bases outside the gene matches. DNA of the CDR3: TGTGCCAGCAGCTATACCGGGACAGGGGATTCACCCCTCCACTTT. Amino acid sequence: CASSYTGTGDSPLHF.

The chain links TRBV27 to TRBJ2-7, with TRBD1 matching over 10 bases. The CDR3 loop spans 13 amino acids. The germline gives CDR1 MNHEY, CDR2 SMNVEV (reference sequence). V lost 6 bases, J lost 5 bases, and 4 bases stayed unmatched. The CDR3 region has the DNA TGTGCCAGCAGATGGGACAGGGGCAACGAGCAGTACTTC. Protein sequence: CASRWDRGNEQYF.

The sample holds a few counts of this clonotype. The rearrangement links TRBV20-1 to TRBJ2-3; 11 nucleotides agree with TRBD1. Germline V gene data show CDR1 as DFQATT and CDR2 as SNEGSKA (reference sequence). V dropped 2 bases and J dropped 6; count of bases not matched to a gene: 10. There are 16 residues in the CDR3. Here the CDR3 DNA reads TGCAGTGCTAGACTCCACGGACAGGGGGCAGGGGATACGCAGTATTTT. This sequence encodes CSARLHGQGAGDTQYF.

This clonotype rates as medium-sized. This chain uses TRBV27 with TRBJ1-2, with 8 bases fitting TRBD1. CDR3 length equals 17 residues. Germline values: CDR1 MNHEY, CDR2 SMNVEV (reference sequence). Trimming cost V 0 bases and J 3 bases; bases outside gene matches: 9. The CDR3 reads CASSLSYQDRAHYGYTF. The CDR3 nucleotides are TGTGCCAGCAGTTTATCTTATCAGGACAGGGCACACTATGGCTACACCTTC.

The CDR3 DNA follows: TGCAGTGCTAGGGGGCAAACAGATACGCAGTATTTT. Its protein product is CSARGQTDTQYF. The chain joins TRBV20-1 to TRBJ2-3; tentative D call: TRBD1 (5 bases). Germline assignment: CDR1 DFQATT and CDR2 SNEGSKA (reference sequence). The ends were cut back, 3 bases at V and 3 bases at J, with 7 bases in the middle. CDR3 length: 12 amino acids.

The V gene is TRBV14, the J gene TRBJ2-3; D remains unclear. V was cut by 0 bases and J by 8 bases, with 9 bases left in between. The CDR3 is made up of 13 amino acids. Looked up from germline, CDR1 is SGHDN and CDR2 is FVKESK. CDR3 sequence reads: CASSQDFSGTQYF. The CDR3 nucleotides read TGTGCCAGCAGCCAAGATTTTTCGGGTACGCAGTATTTT.

This clonotype was observed a few times. This chain connects TRBV21-1 to TRBJ1-2. TRBV21-1 is labeled a pseudogene. This CDR3 contains 12 residues. CDR3 DNA sequence: TGTGCCAGCAGCAAAGAAAGTTATGGCTACACCTTC. Encoded protein: CASSKESYGYTF.

The chain uses TRBV3-1 and TRBJ2-5; TRBD2 is a possible D gene (6 bases). Germline CDR1 and CDR2: LGHDT and YNNKEL (reference sequence). This CDR3 has 15 amino acids. V lost 1 base to trimming and J lost 5 bases, with 14 bases between them. CDR3 sequence: CASSQATSRGETQYF. CDR3 nucleotides: TGTGCCAGCAGCCAAGCTACTAGCCGGGGTGAGACCCAGTACTTC.

The chain couples TRBV11-3 to TRBJ2-7; 7 bases align to TRBD1. Losses at the gene ends were 3 bases for V and 4 bases for J; bases not matched to a gene: 6. Looked up from germline, CDR1 is SGHNT and CDR2 is YENEEA. There are 14 residues in the CDR3. CDR3 in DNA: TGTGCCAGCAGCTTCTTCACAGGGGAATACGAGCAGTACTTC. Its protein is CASSFFTGEYEQYF.

The chain uses TRBV9 and TRBJ2-2; TRBD1 matches at 9 bases. Trimming took 0 bases from V and 7 from J; bases not matched to a gene: 13. Looked up from germline, CDR1 is SGDLS and CDR2 is YYNGEE. The CDR3 extends over 18 amino acids. CDR3: CASSVDTGQGASSGELFF. CDR3 in DNA: TGTGCCAGCAGCGTAGACACGGGACAGGGTGCAAGCAGCGGGGAGCTGTTTTTT.